The clone carrying this TCR beta chain was recorded at least ten times. Trimming at V came to 7 bases and at J to 3 bases, leaving 7 bases not matched to a gene. There are 16 residues in the CDR3. TCRdb redid the calling of the RT-PCR reads with MiXCR, one entry per CDR3 protein. The profile shows hundreds of thousands of distinct CDR3 sequences, 14% of them singletons. The sequence derives from a female donor in good health, serving as a healthy control. The chain carries TRBV12-3 or TRBV12-4 and TRBJ2-1; 12 nucleotides align to TRBD2. The sample comprised memory CD4+ T cells from blood. The CDR3 protein is CASINSGLAGYNEQFF. CDR3 DNA: TGTGCCAGCATTAACTCGGGACTAGCGGGCTACAATGAGCAGTTCTTC.